Each of the 6 T cell receptor beta chains below was sequenced from the same sample in a study of T cell responses to AZD1222 COVID-19 vaccine. The table came from immunoSEQ multiplex PCR; TCRdb's copy has only in-frame clones and leaves some out. The table shows about 87,000 clones, with roughly 90% occurring only once. This specimen was peripheral blood, taken on day 0 of AZD1222 vaccination. The receptors were gathered from an adult in good health.

The chain employs TRBV9 and TRBJ1-1; 8 bases agree with TRBD1. J lost 5 bases, V lost 3 bases, and 9 bases had no gene match. The CDR3 is 15 amino acids. CDR1 is SGDLS and CDR2 is YYNGEE in the germline V gene. CDR3 protein: CASSALQGAYTEAFF. The CDR3 DNA reads as TGTGCCAGCAGCGCGCTGCAGGGGGCTTATACTGAAGCTTTCTTT.

The J gene is TRBJ1-5, the V gene TRBV18; D unclear. Trimming took off 2 bases at V and 4 bases at J, with 12 bases between the two ends. The germline V gene has CDR1 KGHSH and CDR2 LQKENI. The length of the CDR3 is 15 residues. The CDR3 is CASSPASGYNQPQHF. CDR3 coding DNA: TGTGCCAGCTCACCAGCCTCCGGGTATAATCAGCCCCAGCATTTT.

This rearrangement joins TRBV6-5 to TRBJ2-7; D might be TRBD1 (6 bases). The germline gives CDR1 MNHEY, CDR2 SVGAGI. The CDR3 has 12 residues. The ends were cut back, 4 bases at V and 4 bases at J, with 8 bases in the middle. CDR3: CASSWGQYEQYF. The DNA for the CDR3 is TGTGCCAGCAGTTGGGGGCAATACGAGCAGTACTTC.

The J gene is TRBJ2-5, the V gene TRBV28; tentative D call: TRBD1 (6 bases). The CDR3 is made up of 13 amino acids. Deletions cut 8 bases from V and 5 bases from J, with 15 bases between. Germline-derived CDR1 and CDR2 are MDHEN and SYDVKM. In DNA form, the CDR3 reads TGTGCCAGCCTTCTACAGGGTGGTGAGACCCAGTACTTC. Translating it yields CASLLQGGETQYF.

The chain employs TRBV9 and TRBJ2-6, with 8 bases fitting TRBD2. The J segment lost 0 bases and the V segment lost 0 bases, leaving 5 bases of the junction unmatched. Germline V gene lookup returns CDR1 SGDLS and CDR2 YYNGEE. The CDR3 runs to 18 residues. In DNA form, the CDR3 reads TGTGCCAGCAGCGTAGGGCTAGCGGGTGTCTCTGGGGCCAACGTCCTGACTTTC. This codes for CASSVGLAGVSGANVLTF.

V is TRBV6-5 and J is TRBJ1-1; tentative D call: TRBD1 (6 bases). Looked up from germline, CDR1 is MNHEY and CDR2 is SVGAGI. This CDR3 has 12 amino acids. With 6 bases removed from V and 8 bases from J, the gap between germline ends came to 13 bases. The CDR3 coding sequence is TGTGCCAGCAGGTATCAGGGGCCCGAAGCTTTCTTT. Translation: CASRYQGPEAFF.